Presented here are 19 T cell receptor beta chains from one specimen sequenced in a study of human T cells and chemical hapten exposure (dated by TCRdb to the early 2020s). Unfractionated whole blood was collected in Tempus Blood RNA tubes, and total RNA was extracted from that blood. The library relied on 5' RACE. TCRdb lists the instrument as Illumina MiSeq. TCRdb trimmed the raw reads at Q25, called clones with MiXCR and kept productive beta chains. Rows are combined by CDR3 protein, so each entry shows the most common genes and DNA. A total of 110,000 or so distinct CDR3 sequences appear in this sample, roughly 19% of them only once. Around 3% of the sample rests with the top ten. These receptors all come from a human donor in good health.

V is TRBV3-1 and J is TRBJ2-1, with TRBD2 matching over 10 bases. This CDR3 region has 17 residues. CDR1 is LGHDT and CDR2 is YNNKEL in the germline V gene (reference sequence). V lost 4 bases, J lost 5 bases, and 11 bases stayed unmatched. The CDR3 reads CASSPGATSGLNNEQFF. In DNA, the CDR3 is TGTGCCAGCAGCCCCGGCGCGACTAGCGGGCTTAACAATGAGCAGTTCTTC.

In its sample, this clonotype was seen a few times. The V call is TRBV28, the J call TRBJ2-7, with TRBD1 as a possible D gene (6 bases). The V and J ends lost 0 bases and 1 base respectively, with 16 bases between them. Per the germline V gene, CDR1 is MDHEN and CDR2 is SYDVKM. The CDR3 length is 17 residues. CDR3 residues: CASSLWEQGMESYEQYF. The CDR3 DNA reads TGTGCCAGCAGTTTATGGGAGCAGGGGATGGAGTCCTACGAGCAGTACTTC.

The CDR3 loop is CSARDPSSMAYEQYF. In DNA form, the CDR3 reads TGCAGTGCTAGAGATCCTAGTTCAATGGCCTACGAGCAGTACTTC. The chain employs TRBV20-1 and TRBJ2-7; D is unclear. From germline, CDR1 is DFQATT and CDR2 SNEGSKA (reference sequence). V lost 0 bases, J lost 2 bases, and 14 bases lay in between. The CDR3 has 15 residues.

Only a few counts were recorded for this clonotype. The gene calls are TRBV30 and TRBJ1-1; maybe TRBD1 (5 bases). The V and J ends lost 4 bases and 5 bases respectively, with 23 bases between them. The length of the CDR3 is 16 residues. The V gene's germline CDR1 is GTSNPN and CDR2 SVGIG (reference sequence). CDR3 residues: CAWTGLTHPKGTEAFF. CDR3 coding DNA: TGTGCCTGGACAGGGTTAACCCATCCAAAGGGGACTGAAGCTTTCTTT.

The genes are TRBV4-1 and TRBJ1-1; 9 bases fit TRBD1. V lost 1 base to trimming and J lost 5 bases; unmatched junction nucleotides: 8. CDR1 and CDR2 from the germline V gene are MGHRA and YSYEKL. There are 16 residues in the CDR3. The CDR3 region is CASSQGRGTGRTEAFF. DNA for the CDR3: TGCGCCAGCAGCCAAGGAAGGGGGACAGGGAGGACTGAAGCTTTCTTT.

V and J are TRBV11-2 and TRBJ1-4; TRBD1 matches at 8 bases. The CDR3 runs to 13 residues. Losses at the gene ends were 5 bases for V and 5 bases for J; bases not matched to a gene: 1. Per germline, CDR1 SGHAT and CDR2 FQNNGV. The CDR3 coding sequence is TGTGCCAGCAGCCGGGACAGGAATGAAAAACTGTTTTTT. Amino acids: CASSRDRNEKLFF.

This rearrangement joins TRBV20-1 to TRBJ1-2; no clear D gene. Germline loops: CDR1 DFQATT, CDR2 SNEGSKA (reference sequence). The CDR3 is 10 residues long. Trimming took 1 base from V and 8 from J, leaving 5 bases between them. CDR3 DNA sequence: TGCAGTGCTAGAGCCGTCGGCTACACCTTC. This sequence encodes CSARAVGYTF.

The rearrangement links TRBV27 to TRBJ1-1; D is possibly TRBD1 (5 bases). V was shortened by 2 bases and J by 4 bases, with 8 bases between the two germline ends. This CDR3 is built from 13 residues. Germline V gene sequence: CDR1 MNHEY, CDR2 SMNVEV (reference sequence). CDR3 amino acids: CASSLRQLTEAFF. CDR3 nucleotides: TGTGCCAGCAGTTTACGACAGCTCACTGAAGCTTTCTTT.

The chain joins TRBV30 to TRBJ2-2; D might be TRBD1 (8 bases). This CDR3 has 13 amino acids. Germline V CDR1 and CDR2: GTSNPN, SVGIG (reference sequence). Trimming left V 5 bases short and J 5 bases short, with 12 bases between. The CDR3, as DNA: TGTGCCTGGGGACAGGGAGGGACCGGGGAGCTGTTTTTT. Protein product: CAWGQGGTGELFF.

The rearrangement uses TRBV28 and TRBJ2-1; 8 positions agree with TRBD2. V shed 5 bases and J 8 bases; nucleotides not matched to a gene: 11. This CDR3 has 15 amino acids. CDR1 and CDR2 from the germline V gene are MDHEN and SYDVKM. For the CDR3, the DNA is TGTGCCAGCAGTCAGGGGACTAGGAGGTTCGATGAGCAGTTCTTC. Residues: CASSQGTRRFDEQFF.

The CDR3 nucleotides are TGTGCCAGCAGCTTAGCGCGGGGTTCCTACGAGCAGTACTTC. Protein product: CASSLARGSYEQYF. This chain links TRBV11-1 with TRBJ2-7, with a tentative D call TRBD2 (6 bases). This CDR3 comprises 14 residues. V was trimmed by 0 bases and J by 1 base, leaving 7 bases between them. Germline V gene sequence: CDR1 SGHAT, CDR2 FQDESV (reference sequence).

The rearrangement links TRBV6-5 to TRBJ1-1, with 7 bases that match TRBD1. V gave up 8 bases and J gave up 0 bases; unmatched junction bases: 15. This CDR3 is 17 amino acids long. Germline V gene lookup returns CDR1 MNHEY and CDR2 SVGAGI. CDR3 sequence (DNA): TGTGCCAGCGGGGCGAGGAGGGGGCTTCGAGTGAACACTGAAGCTTTCTTT. Its protein product is CASGARRGLRVNTEAFF.

This chain joins TRBV7-9 and TRBJ1-1; D is unclear. CDR1 is SEHNR, CDR2 FQNEAQ, per germline (reference sequence). V dropped 5 bases and J dropped 7 bases, with 11 bases sitting between them. This CDR3 has 12 residues. CDR3 DNA: TGTGCCAGCAGCCGCCCCGGCGATGAAGCTTTCTTT. Translation gives CASSRPGDEAFF.

The sample holds a few counts of this clonotype. The chain combines TRBV28 with TRBJ2-7, with 7 bases identical to TRBD2. Germline CDR1 MDHEN, CDR2 SYDVKM. V dropped 5 bases and J dropped 2; count of bases not matched to a gene: 6. CDR3 length: 14 residues. CDR3 DNA: TGTGCCAGCAGTCCCATGGGACTAACCTACGAGCAGTACTTC. Protein product: CASSPMGLTYEQYF.

V and J are TRBV4-1 and TRBJ2-5; 12 bases are shared with TRBD2. The CDR3 has 17 amino acids. Germline CDR1 reads MGHRA; CDR2 reads YSYEKL. V shed 4 bases and J 2 bases; nucleotides not matched to a gene: 8. Written as DNA, the CDR3 is TGCGCCAGCAGCCTCGGACTAGCGGGACCACCTCAAGAGACCCAGTACTTC. Translated: CASSLGLAGPPQETQYF.

The rearrangement joins TRBV9 to TRBJ2-1, with a tentative D call TRBD2 (5 bases). V gave up 3 bases and J gave up 5 bases, with 15 bases separating them. The CDR3 sequence is 15 residues long. The germline CDR1 and CDR2 sequences are SGDLS and YYNGEE. The CDR3 DNA follows: TGTGCCAGCAGCGCGGCCCTGACTATTGACAATGAGCAGTTCTTC. As protein: CASSAALTIDNEQFF.

This clonotype was seen more than once but under ten times. V is TRBV30 and J is TRBJ1-1; no definite D call. V gave up 6 bases and J gave up 6 bases, with 23 bases separating them. The length of the CDR3 is 15 residues. Per the germline V gene, CDR1 is GTSNPN and CDR2 is SVGIG (reference sequence). The CDR3 spells CACQSLGRPNSEAFF. The CDR3, as DNA: TGTGCCTGCCAGAGTCTAGGGCGGCCCAACTCTGAAGCTTTCTTT. The whole variable domain, remainder taken from reference TRBV30 and TRBJ1-1, is SQTIHQWPATLVQPVGSPLSLECTVEGTSNPNLYWYRQAAGRGLQLLFYSVGIGQISSEVPQNLSASRPQDRQFILSSKKLLLSDSGFYLCACQSLGRPNSEAFFGQGTRLTVV.

This clonotype has just one count. The chain has TRBV28 and TRBJ2-5, with TRBD2 as a possible D gene (6 bases). The CDR3 is 16 amino acids. V lost 5 bases, J lost 1 base, and 17 bases lay in between. Germline lookup yields CDR1 MDHEN and CDR2 SYDVKM. CDR3 DNA: TGTGCCAGCAGTCCTCAGGGAGGCGGGCCCCAAGAGACCCAGTACTTC. This codes for CASSPQGGGPQETQYF.

The chain combines TRBV30 with TRBJ2-2, with TRBD2 identical over 9 bases. CDR1 and CDR2 (germline): GTSNPN, SVGIG (reference sequence). This CDR3 contains 15 residues. Losses at the gene ends were 0 bases for V and 6 bases for J; bases not matched to a gene: 5. The chain's CDR3 is CAWSVLAGSAGELFF. In nucleotides, the CDR3 is TGTGCCTGGAGTGTACTAGCGGGCTCGGCCGGGGAGCTGTTTTTT.